This T cell receptor (beta chain) was profiled in a study of T cells in Graves' hyperthyroidism and ophthalmopathy. Points from the study as a whole: Most clonotypes expanded in the thyroid (above 0.001) were also present in blood.

RNA transcripts provided the source from which TCR beta CDR3 regions were amplified. The TCR CDR3 first-round RT-PCR relied on the HTBI primer set. TCRdb reanalysed the multiplex PCR reads using MiXCR and keeps one entry per CDR3 protein. The data show about 510,000 distinct CDR3 sequences, with 12% to 15% seen just once and around 13% held by the top ten. Diagnoses were established using clinical symptoms, serum thyroxine and TRAb, thyroid ultrasound and orbital computed tomography. Between the trimmed V and J ends, which lost 5 bases and 4 bases, there was a span of 12 bases. This CDR3 has 14 residues. From germline, CDR1 is LNHDA and CDR2 SQIVND (reference sequence). This clonotype was observed a handful of times. Its target is unknown.

This clonotype was sampled from a woman between 35 and 50 years old with Graves' hyperthyroidism. Sequenced sample: blood. V usage is TRBV19 and J usage is TRBJ1-3; D not certain. CDR3 region: CASSPDRVGNTIYF. The CDR3 DNA follows: TGTGCCAGTAGTCCGGACCGCGTGGGAAACACCATATATTTT.